These T cell receptor beta chains were read from a single sample in a study of T cell responses to AZD1222 COVID-19 vaccine. Assay used: immunoSEQ multiplex PCR; TCRdb lists only in-frame clones, some missing. This sample carries 150,000 to 200,000 clones, approximately 94% of them seen once, and the ten largest clones take about 3%. This material consisted of peripheral blood, taken on day 0 of AZD1222 vaccination. All receptors come from an adult in good health. Each CDR3 is given with its conserved first and last residue. The order of the fields is D gene, J gene, clone size, V gene, CDR3 DNA, CDR3 protein. D genes are given only for firm matches. Only part of the rows carry a size: once, few, many, or a class if the clone is expanded.

- | TRBJ1-1 | few | TRBV7-6 | TGTGCCAGCAGCTTAAGACCAACGGTTCGGAACACTGAAGCTTTCTTT | CASSLRPTVRNTEAFF
- | TRBJ2-1 | - | TRBV7-2 | TGTGCCAGCAGCTGGAGGGCCAACAATGAGCAGTTCTTC | CASSWRANNEQFF
TRBD2 | TRBJ2-5 | - | TRBV24-1 | TGTGCCACCAGTGATTCAGGGACTAGCGGGAGGTTAGAGACCCAGTACTTC | CATSDSGTSGRLETQYF
TRBD1 | TRBJ2-7 | - | TRBV5-4 | TGTGCCAGCAGCCTGGGACAGTCCAGATATTACGAGCAGTACTTC | CASSLGQSRYYEQYF
- | TRBJ1-6 | - | TRBV2 | TGTGCCAGCTACCGGGAACAGAATTCACCCCTCCACTTT | CASYREQNSPLHF
- | TRBJ1-6 | - | TRBV5-1 | TGCGCCAGCACCCAGGCGGCGGCTTCGGGATCACCCCTCCACTTT | CASTQAAASGSPLHF
- | TRBJ2-1 | - | TRBV19 | TGTGCCAGTAGTATAGTGGGGGGGGCGGAGGATGAGCAGTTCTTC | CASSIVGGAEDEQFF
TRBD1 | TRBJ1-2 | - | TRBV3-1/TRBV3-2 | TGTGCCAGCAGCCAACCCCGACAGGGCTATGGCTACACCTTC | CASSQPRQGYGYTF
TRBD1 | TRBJ2-2 | - | TRBV25-1 | TGTGCCAGCAGGCCTCAGGGGGCGCGGGGCACCGGGGAGCTGTTTTTT | CASRPQGARGTGELFF
- | TRBJ2-1 | - | TRBV15 | TGTGCCACCAGCCTGATTTACAATGAGCAGTTCTTC | CATSLIYNEQFF
- | TRBJ1-1 | - | TRBV5-4 | TGTGCCAGCAGCTACGACAGATTCATGAACACTGAAGCTTTCTTT | CASSYDRFMNTEAFF
- | TRBJ1-5 | - | TRBV19 | TGTGCCAGTAGTATTTACAGCGGGGGTTATAGCAATCAGCCCCAGCATTTT | CASSIYSGGYSNQPQHF
TRBD1 | TRBJ1-4 | - | TRBV15 | TGTGCCACCAGGCCACAGGGGTTCGTAACTAATGAAAAACTGTTTTTT | CATRPQGFVTNEKLFF
- | TRBJ1-6 | - | TRBV6-5 | TGTGCCAGCAGGGCCGGGTCCAATAATTCACCCCTCCACTTT | CASRAGSNNSPLHF
TRBD1 | TRBJ1-3 | - | TRBV29-1 | TGCAGCGTTGAAGTCCCAGGGACAGGGGTGGAAAACACCATATATTTT | CSVEVPGTGVENTIYF
- | TRBJ2-7 | - | TRBV7-2 | TGTGCCAGCAGCTTAGCTCCGGGACCGGCGTCCTACGAGCAGTACTTC | CASSLAPGPASYEQYF
- | TRBJ1-5 | - | TRBV27 | TGTGCCTCTGCCGATGGGGGATTGCAGCCCCAGCATTTT | CASADGGLQPQHF
- | TRBJ1-3 | once | TRBV21-1 | TGTGCCAGCAGCAAAGGTCCCAAAGGAAACACCATATATTTT | CASSKGPKGNTIYF
TRBD1 | TRBJ2-7 | - | TRBV7-9 | TGTGCCAGCAGCTTAGGGGCCGGGACAGTAAACGAGCAGTACTTC | CASSLGAGTVNEQYF
TRBD1 | TRBJ1-2 | - | TRBV2 | TGTGCCGGAAGCTATGGACAGGCGCAAGGGTATGGCTACACCTTC | CAGSYGQAQGYGYTF
- | TRBJ1-3 | - | TRBV6-5 | TGTGCCAGCAGCTACTACCCAACCGGTCCTGGAAACACCATATATTTT | CASSYYPTGPGNTIYF
TRBD1 | TRBJ1-2 | - | TRBV2 | TGTGCCAGCAGTGAGGACAGGGGCGGCTACACCTTC | CASSEDRGGYTF
- | TRBJ1-1 | - | TRBV5-1 | TGCGCCAGCAGCTTGGTCCAGGGAGGAGGCACTGAAGCTTTCTTT | CASSLVQGGGTEAFF
- | TRBJ2-7 | - | TRBV15 | TGTGCCACCAGCCCAGGGACCTCCTACGAGCAGTACTTC | CATSPGTSYEQYF
TRBD1 | TRBJ1-2 | - | TRBV5-5 | TGTGCCAGCAGCTTGACGCCGGGACAGAGTAACTATGGCTACACCTTC | CASSLTPGQSNYGYTF
TRBD1 | TRBJ2-2 | - | TRBV19 | TGTGCCAGTTCCAGGACAGGGGTTACCGGGGAGCTGTTTTTT | CASSRTGVTGELFF
- | TRBJ2-7 | once | TRBV6-5 | TGTGCCAGCAGCCAACAGGGAAAACTCTACGAGCAGTACTTC | CASSQQGKLYEQYF
- | TRBJ1-5 | - | TRBV20-1 | TGCAGTGCTAGTCCGACAGCAAAGGGGCCCCAGCATTTT | CSASPTAKGPQHF
- | TRBJ1-1 | - | TRBV27 | TGTGCCAGCAGTTTAGTAGTGTTCGGCACTGAAGCTTTCTTT | CASSLVVFGTEAFF
- | TRBJ2-7 | - | TRBV5-1 | TGCGCCAGCAGCATTCGAGCTGCGTCCTACGAGCAGTACTTC | CASSIRAASYEQYF
TRBD1 | TRBJ1-2 | - | TRBV7-9 | TGTGCCAGCAGCTCGGACAGGCCCTATGGCTACACCTTC | CASSSDRPYGYTF
- | TRBJ1-5 | once | TRBV18 | TGTGCCAGCTCACCGATGCAGGATCAGCCCCAGCATTTT | CASSPMQDQPQHF
- | TRBJ1-2 | - | TRBV7-9 | TGTGCCAGCAGCTTGGCGGATAGCTATGGCTACACCTTC | CASSLADSYGYTF
- | TRBJ2-1 | - | TRBV3-1/TRBV3-2 | TGTGCCAGCAGCCACCTCGCGACTAGGACCCACCAGAGTGAGCAGTTCTTC | CASSHLATRTHQSEQFF
- | TRBJ2-5 | - | TRBV20-1 | TGCAGTGGACTAAACCAAGAGACCCAGTACTTC | CSGLNQETQYF
TRBD1 | TRBJ1-4 | - | TRBV6-5 | TGTGCCAGCAGTTCGACAGGGGGAAATTCAAAACTGTTTTTT | CASSSTGGNSKLFF
TRBD2 | TRBJ2-2 | - | TRBV5-1 | TGCGCCAGCAGCCGAAGGGCGGGAGATGGGTCCGGGGAGCTGTTTTTT | CASSRRAGDGSGELFF
TRBD2 | TRBJ2-2 | once | TRBV29-1 | TGCAGCGTTGGGGCGGTAGCGGGAGTTGGTACCGGGGAGCTGTTTTTT | CSVGAVAGVGTGELFF
- | TRBJ2-7 | once | TRBV5-1 | TGCGCCAGCAGCTTGTCACCATCTAGCGATGGGACCTACGAGCAGTACTTC | CASSLSPSSDGTYEQYF
- | TRBJ1-2 | - | TRBV2 | TGTGCCAGCGTTGACCCGGGACACCCCAACTATGGCTACACCTTC | CASVDPGHPNYGYTF
- | TRBJ2-1 | - | TRBV18 | TGTGCCAGCTCACCGGATCTAGAGCAGTTCTTC | CASSPDLEQFF
TRBD1 | TRBJ1-4 | - | TRBV7-8 | TGTGCCAGCAGCTCGGACAGGGGTTTTACGGAAAAACTGTTTTTT | CASSSDRGFTEKLFF
TRBD2 | TRBJ2-5 | - | TRBV30 | TGTGCCTGGAGTCCGATAGCGGGAGGAGAGACCCAGTACTTC | CAWSPIAGGETQYF
- | TRBJ1-1 | - | TRBV25-1 | TGTGCCAGCACCCGAGGGGGGGAGAGGGCTGAAGCTTTCTTT | CASTRGGERAEAFF
- | TRBJ2-7 | - | TRBV5-1 | TGCGCCAGCCGGTGGGGGGTGGCCTCCTACGAGCAGTACTTC | CASRWGVASYEQYF
- | TRBJ1-3 | - | TRBV5-6 | TGTGCCAGCAGCGCGGCTGGTGGTGGAAACACCATATATTTT | CASSAAGGGNTIYF